One and the same sample provided the 6 T cell receptor beta chains below, sequenced in a study of control samples from healthy donors and cancer patients. Assay used: immunoSEQ multiplex PCR; TCRdb lists only in-frame clones, some missing. The data contain approximately 82,000 clones, 93% of them singletons. The source material was PBMCs. These receptors were taken from a middle-aged woman with lung cancer.

This clone was observed a single time. The chain has TRBV19 and TRBJ2-2, with 10 bases aligning to TRBD2. The germline V gene has CDR1 LNHDA and CDR2 SQIVND (reference sequence). CDR3 length equals 16 residues. With 5 bases clipped from V and 5 bases from J, the junction kept 8 bases outside the gene matches. The CDR3 coding sequence is TGTGCCAGTAGTCCCCGACTAGCGGGCGCAACCGGGGAGCTGTTTTTT. Protein: CASSPRLAGATGELFF.

As DNA, the CDR3 is TGCGCCAGCAGCCAACTAGCGGGGGCGGGGAATGAGCAGTTCTTC. Protein product: CASSQLAGAGNEQFF. J is TRBJ2-1 and V is TRBV4-1; 10 nucleotides match TRBD2. The CDR3 spans 15 residues. CDR1 and CDR2 from the germline V gene are MGHRA and YSYEKL. V lost 2 bases and J lost 7; bases outside the gene matches: 5.

The chain joins TRBV6-6 to TRBJ1-1, with D possibly TRBD1 on 5 matching bases. CDR1 and CDR2 (germline): MNHNY, SVGAGI (reference sequence). The CDR3 runs 14 residues. The V end was cut by 0 bases, the J end by 5 bases, with 10 bases between. The CDR3, as DNA: TGTGCCAGCAGTTACTCGCGAGGGGAAACTGAAGCTTTCTTT. It codes for CASSYSRGETEAFF.

The V gene is TRBV28, the J gene TRBJ1-1; no firm D call. CDR1 MDHEN and CDR2 SYDVKM come from the germline V gene. The CDR3 contains 14 residues. V was trimmed by 7 bases and J by 1 base, leaving 13 bases between them. Here the CDR3 DNA reads TGTGCCAGCATGACCGGAGCTAAGAACACTGAAGCTTTCTTT. Amino acids: CASMTGAKNTEAFF.

In its sample, this clone was seen once. The chain uses TRBV5-1 and TRBJ1-1; 7 positions agree with TRBD1. With V trimmed by 6 bases and J by 3 bases, 5 bases remained unmatched. The CDR3 is made up of 13 amino acids. Germline V CDR1 and CDR2: SGHRS, YFSETQ. CDR3 DNA sequence: TGCGCCAGCAAGGGGGCTTCATACACTGAAGCTTTCTTT. This encodes CASKGASYTEAFF. Supplemented by reference TRBV5-1 and TRBJ1-1, the full variable domain reads KAGVTQTPRYLIKTRGQQVTLSCSPISGHRSVSWYQQTPGQGLQFLFEYFSETQRNKGNFPGRFSGRQFSNSRSEMNVSTLELGDSALYLCASKGASYTEAFFGQGTRLTVV.

As DNA, the CDR3 is TGTGCCACCAGCAGAGGGGGACATCTTTTTACTAATGAAAAACTGTTTTTT. Residues: CATSRGGHLFTNEKLFF. The chain is built from TRBV15 and TRBJ1-4; D might be TRBD1 (6 bases). V was pared by 1 base and J by 2 bases, with 14 bases between. Germline CDR1 LNHNV, CDR2 YYDKDF (reference sequence). The CDR3 runs to 17 residues. Full variable domain (remainder filled in from reference TRBV15 and TRBJ1-4): DAMVIQNPRYQVTQFGKPVTLSCSQTLNHNVMYWYQQKSSQAPKLLFHYYDKDFNNEADTPDNFQSRRPNTSFCFLDIRSPGLGDTAMYLCATSRGGHLFTNEKLFFGSGTQLSVL.